These 24 T cell receptor beta chains share one sample of origin, sequenced in a study of Graves' ophthalmopathy and Graves' hyperthyroidism. RNA transcripts provided the template for amplifying TCR beta CDR3 regions. HTBI primers primed a first-round RT-PCR, and a second-round multiplex PCR followed. MiXCR, run by TCRdb on the multiplex PCR reads, gives a single entry per CDR3 protein. Altogether over 500,000 distinct CDR3 sequences are present, approximately 21% being singletons, with the ten largest covering around 6.5%. Sequenced input: peripheral blood. The origin of the receptors is a woman aged 18-30 years with stable Graves' hyperthyroidism. Some clones in this sample may be carry-over from other donors' samples.

At least ten counts were recorded for this clonotype. The J gene is TRBJ2-2, the V gene TRBV11-1; 9 bases are a match to TRBD2. CDR1 SGHAT and CDR2 FQDESV come from the germline V gene (reference sequence). Losses at the gene ends were 4 bases for V and 7 bases for J; bases not matched to a gene: 4. The CDR3 loop spans 14 amino acids. CDR3 region: CASSSSGALGELFF. The CDR3 DNA sequence: TGTGCCAGCAGCTCTAGCGGGGCGCTCGGGGAGCTGTTTTTT.

The chain joins TRBV2 to TRBJ1-1; 7 bases line up with TRBD1. Germline assignment: CDR1 SNHLY and CDR2 FYNNEI. This CDR3 is 14 amino acids long. Losses at the gene ends were 4 bases for V and 3 bases for J; bases not matched to a gene: 5. CDR3 sequence: CASSGTGGHTEAFF. CDR3 sequence (DNA): TGTGCCAGCAGTGGGACAGGAGGTCACACTGAAGCTTTCTTT.

This clonotype was observed a handful of times. The rearrangement uses TRBV5-1 and TRBJ2-7, with TRBD2 matching over 7 bases. The CDR3 spans 17 residues. J was trimmed by 2 bases and V by 4 bases; bases with no gene match: 15. The germline gives CDR1 SGHRS, CDR2 YFSETQ. Here the CDR3 DNA reads TGCGCCAGCAGCCTATGGGGGGGGACTCAAGGGACCTACGAGCAGTACTTC. As protein: CASSLWGGTQGTYEQYF.

J is TRBJ1-2 and V is TRBV27; maybe TRBD1 (6 bases). The V and J ends lost 6 bases and 5 bases respectively, with 13 bases between them. CDR3 length: 13 amino acids. CDR1 is MNHEY and CDR2 is SMNVEV in the germline V gene (reference sequence). The CDR3 loop reads CASRQGRGYGYTF. In DNA form, the CDR3 reads TGTGCCAGCAGGCAGGGGCGGGGATATGGCTACACCTTC.

In this sample, this clonotype turned up many times. The chain joins TRBV6-1 to TRBJ1-6; the D gene is possibly TRBD1 (5 bases). The germline V gene encodes CDR1 MNHNS and CDR2 SASEGT. The CDR3 is 13 residues long. The V end lost 5 bases, the J end lost 14 bases, and 16 bases lay between the germline ends. In nucleotides, the CDR3 is TGTGCCAGCAGTTCCGCCCAGGGTCTCACCCTCCACTTT. Translating it yields CASSSAQGLTLHF.

Many counts were recorded for this clonotype. This sequence joins TRBV9 and TRBJ1-2, with 7 positions matching TRBD1. Germline CDR1 and CDR2: SGDLS and YYNGEE. The CDR3 loop spans 14 amino acids. The trim removed 4 bases at V and 4 bases at J, leaving 7 bases unmatched. The CDR3 DNA reads TGTGCCAGCAGCCCCTCGACAGGGTCCTATGGCTACACCTTC. Its protein product is CASSPSTGSYGYTF.

Ten or more counts support this clonotype. A single base separates this from a much larger clone, so it may be a read error. The V call is TRBV7-2, the J call TRBJ1-1; tentatively, D is TRBD1 (6 bases). The CDR3 sequence is 13 residues long. Germline V gene data show CDR1 as SGHTA and CDR2 as FQGNSA. This CDR3 reads CASRGTGMTEACF. The CDR3 region has the DNA TGTGCCAGCAGGGGAACAGGGATGACTGAAGCTTGCTTT.

This clonotype occurred many times. The chain employs TRBV6-5 and TRBJ1-1; possible D gene TRBD1, 6 bases. Germline CDR1 reads MNHEY; CDR2 reads SVGAGI. The CDR3 is made up of 14 amino acids. V lost 6 bases, J lost 2 bases, and 13 bases lay in between. CDR3 sequence: CASSTDRRNTEAFF. As DNA, the CDR3 is TGTGCCAGCAGCACAGACAGGAGAAACACTGAAGCTTTCTTT.

The chain links TRBV11-3 to TRBJ2-7; 10 nucleotides align to TRBD1. CDR1 and CDR2 (germline): SGHNT, YENEEA. The ends lost 4 bases at V and 6 bases at J; junction bases unmatched: 6. The CDR3 length is 14 residues. CDR3 DNA: TGTGCCAGCAGCTCCGGGACAGGGGCAGCCGAGCAGTACTTC. This gives the protein CASSSGTGAAEQYF.

The table lists this clonotype with many counts. The CDR3: CASSAGFLGLEAFF. The CDR3 DNA is TGTGCCAGCAGTGCAGGGTTTCTCGGGCTGGAAGCTTTCTTT. The chain links TRBV12-3 or TRBV12-4 to TRBJ1-1; D might be TRBD1 (5 bases). This CDR3 comprises 14 residues. V was trimmed by 5 bases and J by 8 bases, leaving 18 bases between them.

This clonotype was picked up many times. This sequence joins TRBV29-1 and TRBJ2-5; a possible D gene is TRBD2 (5 bases). This CDR3 is 18 amino acids long. Per germline, CDR1 SQVTM and CDR2 ANQGSEA. The V end was cut by 6 bases, the J end by 0 bases, with 26 bases between. The CDR3 protein is CSVVSLSTGITYQETQYF. The CDR3, as DNA: TGCAGCGTAGTCTCTCTATCCACCGGGATCACGTACCAAGAGACCCAGTACTTC.

This clonotype has more than one count but fewer than ten. The chain links TRBV7-8 to TRBJ2-7; TRBD2 matches 12 bases. The V gene's germline CDR1 is SGHVS and CDR2 FQNEAQ. The CDR3 loop spans 14 amino acids. The V and J ends lost 3 bases and 6 bases, in that order; junction bases with no gene match: 3. CDR3 protein: CASSFMTSGSEQYF. The CDR3 bases are TGTGCCAGCAGCTTTATGACTAGCGGGAGCGAGCAGTACTTC.

The CDR3 spells CAWMRGLTAPQYF. The CDR3 coding sequence is TGTGCCTGGATGAGGGGGCTCACGGCACCCCAGTACTTC. This chain connects TRBV30 to TRBJ2-5, with 7 bases fitting TRBD1. Trimming at V came to 4 bases and at J to 9 bases, leaving 11 bases not matched to a gene. The CDR3 consists of 13 residues. Looked up from germline, CDR1 is GTSNPN and CDR2 is SVGIG (reference sequence).

This clonotype was seen a few times. J is TRBJ2-7 and V is TRBV2, with D possibly TRBD2 on 5 matching bases. Trimming took 3 bases from V and 3 from J, leaving 12 bases between them. Looked up from germline, CDR1 is SNHLY and CDR2 is FYNNEI. The CDR3 sequence is 14 residues long. The CDR3 DNA sequence: TGTGCCAGCAGTGAGGCACTAGTTGGCTACGAGCAGTACTTC. This translates into CASSEALVGYEQYF.

This clonotype was seen more than once but under ten times. Here the CDR3 reads CASRPGGTHSPLHF. CDR3 bases: TGTGCCAGTCGCCCCGGGGGAACGCATTCACCCCTCCACTTT. V and J are TRBV19 and TRBJ1-6; D perhaps matches TRBD1 (5 bases). The CDR3 spans 14 residues. CDR1 LNHDA and CDR2 SQIVND come from the germline V gene (reference sequence). V was pared by 8 bases and J by 8 bases, with 16 bases between. Filled out from reference TRBV19 and TRBJ1-6, the complete variable domain reads DGGITQSPKYLFRKEGQNVTLSCEQNLNHDAMYWYRQDPGQGLRLIYYSQIVNDFQKGDIAEGYSVSREKKESFPLTVTSAQKNPTAFYLCASRPGGTHSPLHFGNGTRLTVT.

The chain employs TRBV7-8 and TRBJ2-7; D call uncertain. The CDR3 is 14 amino acids. CDR1 SGHVS and CDR2 FQNEAQ come from the germline V gene. Trimming left V 3 bases short and J 2 bases short, with 11 bases between. CDR3 DNA sequence: TGTGCCAGCAGCTTGTACGAGGAGACCTACGAGCAGTACTTC. This gives the protein CASSLYEETYEQYF.

V and J are TRBV24-1 and TRBJ1-1; D might be TRBD1 (6 bases). Per the germline V gene, CDR1 is KGHDR and CDR2 is SFDVKD. With 10 bases removed from V and 4 bases from J, the gap between germline ends came to 18 bases. The CDR3 spans 14 residues. CDR3 in amino acids: CATAAGGAVTEAFF. CDR3 DNA sequence: TGTGCCACAGCGGCTGGGGGCGCGGTCACTGAAGCTTTCTTT.

J is TRBJ2-5 and V is TRBV28, with 7 bases fitting TRBD1. CDR3 length: 13 residues. V lost 6 bases, J lost 5 bases, and 6 bases stayed unmatched. The germline V gene encodes CDR1 MDHEN and CDR2 SYDVKM. CDR3 residues: CASSEGAPETQYF. For the CDR3, the DNA is TGTGCCAGCAGCGAGGGGGCGCCTGAGACCCAGTACTTC.

Ten or more counts support this clonotype. This sequence joins TRBV19 and TRBJ2-5; D call uncertain. This CDR3 spans 13 amino acids. Trimming took off 8 bases at V and 5 bases at J, with 15 bases between the two ends. The germline V gene has CDR1 LNHDA and CDR2 SQIVND (reference sequence). This CDR3 reads CASSDGSQETQYF. In nucleotides, the CDR3 is TGTGCCAGTTCCGACGGTTCCCAGGAGACCCAGTACTTC.

This clonotype was counted at least ten times. The chain links TRBV6-1 to TRBJ1-2; 7 bases agree with TRBD1. Germline-derived CDR1 and CDR2 are MNHNS and SASEGT. There are 15 residues in the CDR3. V lost 6 bases, J lost 2 bases, and 9 bases stayed unmatched. CDR3 DNA sequence: TGTGCCAGCAGAGATAGACAACAGGGGAACTATGGCTACACCTTC. Residues: CASRDRQQGNYGYTF.

The chain couples TRBV7-3 to TRBJ2-7; D unclear. The V and J ends lost 5 bases and 2 bases respectively, with 13 bases between them. This CDR3 is built from 14 residues. Germline loops: CDR1 SGHTA, CDR2 FQGTGA. CDR3 coding DNA: TGTGCCAGCAGCCCCGAGCCGTCTACCTACGAGCAGTACTTC. As protein: CASSPEPSTYEQYF.

This clonotype was seen a handful of times. V gene TRBV7-9 combines with J gene TRBJ2-7; no clear D gene. Deletions cut 5 bases from V and 5 bases from J, with 16 bases between. Germline V lookup: CDR1 SEHNR, CDR2 FQNEAQ (reference sequence). The CDR3 consists of 14 residues. The CDR3 here is CASSRFSSSDEQYF. The CDR3 coding sequence is TGTGCCAGCAGCCGGTTTTCGAGTTCGGACGAGCAGTACTTC. The entire variable domain, with the rest obtained from reference TRBV7-9 and TRBJ2-7, is as follows: DTGVSQNPRHKITKRGQNVTFRCDPISEHNRLYWYRQTLGQGPEFLTYFQNEAQLEKSRLLSDRFSAERPKGSFSTLEIQRTEQGDSAMYLCASSRFSSSDEQYFGPGTRLTVT.

This clonotype showed up many times. The rearrangement joins TRBV12-3 or TRBV12-4 to TRBJ1-2, with a weak D call TRBD1 (5 bases). The length of the CDR3 is 14 residues. Trimming took off 7 bases at V and 8 bases at J, with 20 bases between the two ends. CDR3 residues: CASTTIQGGQGYTF. The DNA for the CDR3 is TGTGCCAGCACCACTATTCAGGGAGGGCAAGGCTACACCTTC.

This clonotype was seen a few times. This sequence joins TRBV27 and TRBJ1-2; weak D call: TRBD1 (6 bases). V was trimmed by 3 bases and J by 6 bases, leaving 14 bases between them. This CDR3 comprises 14 residues. In germline, CDR1 is MNHEY, CDR2 SMNVEV (reference sequence). The CDR3 DNA reads TGTGCCAGCAGTTTCGGGGGCGGGCTCGATGGCTACACCTTC. Translation gives CASSFGGGLDGYTF.